These 31 T cell receptor beta chains originate from one sample sequenced in a study of cytomegalovirus exposure and HLA in healthy donors. Primers for the PCR totalled 60 Vbeta and 13 Jbeta. Clones were read by immunoSEQ multiplex PCR, and TCRdb kept only the in-frame ones, dropping some. Of about 160,000 clones in the sample, about 81% were seen once. The sample was PBMCs. The receptors were gathered from a girl aged 10 to 17 in good health and CMV-seropositive.

The genes are TRBV11-2 and TRBJ2-1; 8 bases are a match to TRBD2. After removal of 1 base from V and 3 bases from J, the junction contained 8 bases not matched to a gene. The CDR3 runs 17 residues. The germline gives CDR1 SGHAT, CDR2 FQNNGV. The CDR3 DNA is TGTGCCAGCAGCTTAGGGGCCGCGGGAGGTATCTACAATGAGCAGTTCTTC. This codes for CASSLGAAGGIYNEQFF.

In its sample, this clone was seen once. The rearrangement links TRBV5-3 to TRBJ2-7; perhaps TRBD2 as D (6 bases). TRBV5-3 is recorded as an ORF, its role being uncertain. V dropped 3 bases and J dropped 6 bases, with 19 bases sitting between them. CDR3 length equals 15 residues. CDR3 DNA: TGTGCCAGAAGCTATCTTCGGGACTCACGAGGCGAGCAGTACTTC. Amino acid sequence: CARSYLRDSRGEQYF.

Written as DNA, the CDR3 is TGTGCCAGCAGTGATCCAGCGGGGTCAGACGAGACCCAGTACTTC. Encoded protein: CASSDPAGSDETQYF. The rearrangement joins TRBV2 to TRBJ2-5, with TRBD2 matching over 7 bases. CDR1 is SNHLY and CDR2 is FYNNEI in the germline V gene. This CDR3 region has 15 residues. The V gene end was trimmed by 3 bases and the J gene end by 5 bases; junction bases not matched to a gene: 9.

The CDR3 region is CAWRISGGSNTEAFF. The DNA for the CDR3 is TGTGCCTGGAGGATTTCAGGGGGCTCGAACACTGAAGCTTTCTTT. The J gene is TRBJ1-1, the V gene TRBV30; TRBD1 matches 8 bases. The CDR3 is 15 residues long. The V segment lost 3 bases and the J segment 1 base; nucleotides outside the gene matches: 7. CDR1 and CDR2 from the germline V gene are GTSNPN and SVGIG (reference sequence).

The chain combines TRBV9 with TRBJ2-1, with D tentatively TRBD2 (5 bases). The germline V gene has CDR1 SGDLS and CDR2 YYNGEE. Trimming removed 0 bases at V and 7 bases at J, with 11 bases between. CDR3 size: 14 residues. DNA of the CDR3: TGTGCCAGCAGCGTAGGTACCACGGGGAATGAGCAGTTCTTC. This sequence encodes CASSVGTTGNEQFF.

The sample holds one count of this clone. V gene TRBV7-2 combines with J gene TRBJ2-5, with D unclear. V was trimmed by 3 bases and J by 4 bases, leaving 3 bases between them. Germline V gives CDR1 SGHTA, CDR2 FQGNSA. The CDR3 runs 11 residues. As DNA, the CDR3 is TGTGCCAGCAGCTTCCGAGAGACCCAGTACTTC. Amino acids: CASSFRETQYF. The whole variable domain, remainder taken from reference TRBV7-2 and TRBJ2-5, is GAGVSQSPSNKVTEKGKDVELRCDPISGHTALYWYRQSLGQGLEFLIYFQGNSAPDKSGLPSDRFSAERTGGSVSTLTIQRTQQEDSAVYLCASSFRETQYFGPGTRLLVL.

V and J are TRBV4-1 and TRBJ2-1, with TRBD2 identical over 7 bases. With 4 bases clipped from V and 3 bases from J, the junction kept 9 bases outside the gene matches. From germline, CDR1 is MGHRA and CDR2 YSYEKL. The CDR3 extends over 16 amino acids. CDR3 amino acids: CASSPSAGVVYNEQFF. The CDR3 DNA is TGCGCCAGCAGCCCCAGTGCGGGAGTTGTCTACAATGAGCAGTTCTTC.

The chain recombines TRBV5-4 with TRBJ2-5, with TRBD2 matching 10 bases. V trimming: 7 bases; J trimming: 5 bases; junction bases outside the gene matches: 8. In germline, CDR1 is SGHNT, CDR2 YYREEE (reference sequence). This CDR3 is built from 14 residues. The CDR3: CASGASGRGETQYF. CDR3 in DNA: TGTGCCAGCGGGGCAAGCGGGAGGGGTGAGACCCAGTACTTC.

This rearrangement joins TRBV6-5 to TRBJ2-1, with 10 bases fitting TRBD2. V lost 2 bases, J lost 6 bases, and 4 bases stayed unmatched. The CDR3 extends over 15 amino acids. The V gene's germline CDR1 is MNHEY and CDR2 SVGAGI. The CDR3 loop reads CASSYPASGGNEQFF. In DNA, the CDR3 is TGTGCCAGCAGTTACCCGGCTAGCGGGGGCAATGAGCAGTTCTTC.

A word on this clone: One end of the junction fails to match germline, which may point to a read error. The chain links TRBV5-1 to TRBJ2-1; TRBD1 matches 9 bases. The CDR3 loop spans 14 amino acids. Germline assignment: CDR1 SGHRS and CDR2 YFSETQ. The CDR3 DNA is TGCGCCAGCAGCCCGCAGGGAGGACAGGGGCGAACGATCTTC. Its protein product is CASSPQGGQGRTIF.

The chain carries TRBV6-1 and TRBJ2-5; 7 bases match TRBD1. With 6 bases clipped from V and 5 bases from J, the junction kept 6 bases outside the gene matches. Germline CDR1 reads MNHNS; CDR2 reads SASEGT. The CDR3 length is 13 residues. This chain's CDR3 is CASSLDRAETQYF. The DNA of the CDR3 is TGTGCCAGCAGCTTAGACAGGGCCGAGACCCAGTACTTC.

The chain couples TRBV19 to TRBJ1-2, with D hard to call. V was pared by 3 bases and J by 7 bases, with 12 bases between. Germline V gene sequence: CDR1 LNHDA, CDR2 SQIVND (reference sequence). CDR3 length equals 13 residues. The CDR3 loop reads CASSISTVLGYTF. The CDR3 DNA reads as TGTGCCAGTAGTATCTCCACGGTCCTTGGCTACACCTTC. Full variable domain (outside the CDR3, taken from reference TRBV19 and TRBJ1-2): DGGITQSPKYLFRKEGQNVTLSCEQNLNHDAMYWYRQDPGQGLRLIYYSQIVNDFQKGDIAEGYSVSREKKESFPLTVTSAQKNPTAFYLCASSISTVLGYTFGSGTRLTVV.

The V gene is TRBV11-2, the J gene TRBJ2-1, with a possible D match to TRBD2 (5 bases). The germline V gene encodes CDR1 SGHAT and CDR2 FQNNGV. The CDR3 consists of 16 residues. V was shortened by 0 bases and J by 5 bases, with 14 bases between the two germline ends. For the CDR3, the DNA is TGTGCCAGCAGCTTAGAACGGGCCTTCGGGGACAATGAGCAGTTCTTC. Its protein is CASSLERAFGDNEQFF.

This clone appeared a single time. In DNA form, the CDR3 reads TGTGCCTGGACCGGGTGGGCAGCCGGGACTCCGAATGGCTACACCTTC. It encodes CAWTGWAAGTPNGYTF. The V and J genes are TRBV30 and TRBJ1-2; possible D gene TRBD1, 5 bases. V shed 4 bases and J shed 6 bases, with 24 bases lying between them. CDR1 and CDR2 from the germline V gene are GTSNPN and SVGIG (reference sequence). CDR3 length: 16 residues.

The V call is TRBV20-1, the J call TRBJ2-2; 7 nucleotides match TRBD2. The CDR3 runs 10 residues. Germline V gene lookup returns CDR1 DFQATT and CDR2 SNEGSKA (reference sequence). CDR3 amino acids: CKRGAGELFF. The CDR3 nucleotides read TGCAAACGGGGGGCCGGGGAGCTGTTTTTT.

The rearrangement links TRBV28 to TRBJ1-2; 10 bases line up with TRBD1. The V gene end was trimmed by 5 bases and the J gene end by 4 bases; junction bases not matched to a gene: 4. Per germline, CDR1 MDHEN and CDR2 SYDVKM. The CDR3 extends over 14 amino acids. The CDR3 loop is CASSRDRGGYGYTF. CDR3 DNA sequence: TGTGCCAGCAGTAGGGACAGGGGCGGCTATGGCTACACCTTC.

This clone was detected only a few times. The genes are TRBV25-1 and TRBJ1-1, with 8 nucleotides matching TRBD1. Unmatched junction bases numbered 5, after V lost 2 bases and J lost 6 bases. This CDR3 is 14 amino acids long. Germline-derived CDR1 and CDR2 are MGHDK and SYGVNS. The DNA of the CDR3 is TGTGCCAGCAGTGAAGATAGACAGGGGCCTGAAGCTTTCTTT. Protein product: CASSEDRQGPEAFF.

Only one count was recorded for this clone. CDR3 region: CASSPQGGVGEQYF. The CDR3 DNA sequence: TGCGCCAGCAGCCCTCAGGGGGGAGTCGGCGAGCAGTACTTC. This chain connects TRBV5-1 to TRBJ2-7; D may be TRBD1 (7 bases). Trimming stripped 4 bases from V and 6 bases from J, with 17 bases between. The CDR3 sequence is 14 residues long. Germline CDR1 is SGHRS and CDR2 is YFSETQ.

This sequence joins TRBV11-3 and TRBJ2-1; D gene unclear. The CDR3 loop spans 15 amino acids. Germline V gives CDR1 SGHNT, CDR2 YENEEA. Trimming stripped 5 bases from V and 4 bases from J, with 15 bases between. DNA of the CDR3: TGTGCCAGCAGCCCAAATAGTGAAAGTTACAATGAGCAGTTCTTC. Translating gives CASSPNSESYNEQFF.

The chain recombines TRBV13 with TRBJ2-5; 8 bases map to TRBD1. The CDR3 is 16 amino acids. Germline-derived CDR1 and CDR2 are PRHDT and FYEKMQ (reference sequence). The ends lost 0 bases at V and 4 bases at J; junction bases unmatched: 7. Here the CDR3 DNA reads TGTGCCAGCAGCTTAGGCCGGGGCAGGGGGCGAGAGACCCAGTACTTC. Protein: CASSLGRGRGRETQYF. Full variable domain (rest looked up from reference TRBV13 and TRBJ2-5): AAGVIQSPRHLIKEKRETATLKCYPIPRHDTVYWYQQGPGQDPQFLISFYEKMQSDKGSIPDRFSAQQFSDYHSELNMSSLELGDSALYFCASSLGRGRGRETQYFGPGTRLLVL.

The genes are TRBV7-8 and TRBJ2-1, with D possibly being TRBD1 (5 bases). CDR1 is SGHVS, CDR2 FQNEAQ, per germline. Trimming cost V 2 bases and J 4 bases, with 12 bases left between them. The CDR3 covers 15 residues. The CDR3 reads CASSLTRARYNEQFF. The DNA of the CDR3 is TGTGCCAGCAGCTTAACCAGGGCTAGATACAATGAGCAGTTCTTC. The full variable domain, completed using reference TRBV7-8 and TRBJ2-1, is GAGVSQSPRYKVAKRGQDVALRCDPISGHVSLFWYQQALGQGPEFLTYFQNEAQLDKSGLPSDRFFAERPEGSVSTLKIQRTQQEDSAVYLCASSLTRARYNEQFFGPGTRLTVL.

The chain uses TRBV2 and TRBJ2-5; 11 bases line up with TRBD2. V lost 8 bases, J lost 5 bases, and 7 bases stayed unmatched. Germline CDR1 is SNHLY and CDR2 is FYNNEI. The CDR3 is 14 residues long. CDR3 sequence (DNA): TGTGCCAGCCTTAGCGGGGGGGCCGGGGAGACCCAGTACTTC. As protein: CASLSGGAGETQYF.

The rearrangement joins TRBV25-1 to TRBJ2-7; 9 bases align to TRBD1. This CDR3 contains 14 residues. J lost 2 bases, V lost 7 bases, and 6 bases had no gene match. CDR1 MGHDK and CDR2 SYGVNS come from the germline V gene. The CDR3 coding sequence is TGTGCCAGCACCGCCGGGACAGGGACCTACGAGCAGTACTTC. It translates to CASTAGTGTYEQYF.

J is TRBJ1-5 and V is TRBV15, with a weak D call TRBD1 (5 bases). The CDR3 has 15 amino acids. Trimming stripped 0 bases from V and 6 bases from J, with 12 bases between. Germline V gives CDR1 LNHNV, CDR2 YYDKDF (reference sequence). In DNA form, the CDR3 reads TGTGCCACCAGCAGAGATTCGGGGGTCTCTCAGCCCCAGCATTTT. Its protein product is CATSRDSGVSQPQHF.

The chain carries TRBV28 and TRBJ1-5; maybe TRBD1 (6 bases). The CDR3 sequence is 13 residues long. Between the trimmed V and J ends, which lost 6 bases and 1 base, there was a span of 7 bases. Germline CDR1 MDHEN, CDR2 SYDVKM. As DNA, the CDR3 is TGTGCCAGCAGAGACAGGAGCAATCAGCCCCAGCATTTT. It is translated as CASRDRSNQPQHF.

Remarks on this clone: This same CDR3 is encoded by further DNA sequences in the sample. The CDR3 DNA sequence: TGCGCCAGCAGTGAGTCCGGCAGAGACTTCCAGTTCTTC. Translated, it gives CASSESGRDFQFF. This rearrangement joins TRBV10-1 to TRBJ2-1; D is ambiguous. The CDR3 has 13 residues. CDR1 is WNHNN and CDR2 is SYGVQD in the germline V gene (reference sequence). The V gene lost 0 bases and the J gene lost 13 bases, with 13 bases spanning the gap.

The chain is built from TRBV27 and TRBJ2-7; TRBD2 might be the D (5 bases). CDR3 size: 14 residues. Deletions cut 7 bases from V and 1 base from J, with 14 bases between. CDR1 is MNHEY, CDR2 SMNVEV, per germline (reference sequence). The CDR3 DNA is TGTGCCAGCACCCTTGGGAGTTTTTCCTACGAGCAGTACTTC. Protein sequence: CASTLGSFSYEQYF.

This clone was detected once. This chain uses TRBV28 with TRBJ2-7; D is perhaps TRBD1 (5 bases). The germline gives CDR1 MDHEN, CDR2 SYDVKM. The CDR3 has 13 amino acids. V was pared by 2 bases and J by 5 bases, with 10 bases between. CDR3 nucleotides: TGTGCCAGCAGTTTAGGGCAGGGAAACGAGCAGTACTTC. This translates into CASSLGQGNEQYF.

This chain links TRBV6-1 with TRBJ1-4, with 7 bases matching TRBD1. Trimming at V came to 6 bases and at J to 14 bases, leaving 9 bases not matched to a gene. Germline V gene data show CDR1 as MNHNS and CDR2 as SASEGT. The length of the CDR3 is 12 residues. The chain's CDR3 is CASRVNRGELFF. DNA of the CDR3: TGTGCCAGCAGAGTAAACAGGGGAGAGCTGTTTTTT.

J is TRBJ2-7 and V is TRBV15, with D uncertain. Gene TRBJ2-1 matches the end of the DNA better, so the J call may be wrong. Germline CDR1 reads LNHNV; CDR2 reads YYDKDF (reference sequence). CDR3 length equals 14 residues. The CDR3 DNA sequence: TGTGCCACCAGCGTGGGCAACTCCTACAATGAGCAGTTCTTC. Its protein is CATSVGNSYNEQFF.

The V call is TRBV2, the J call TRBJ2-3; TRBD1 might be the D (6 bases). This CDR3 is built from 15 residues. Germline V gene lookup returns CDR1 SNHLY and CDR2 FYNNEI. The germline V and J ends were trimmed by 4 bases and 3 bases, with 14 bases remaining between them. The CDR3 DNA sequence: TGTGCCAGCAGTGCAGGGGCCCCCGGGACAGATACGCAGTATTTT. Translation: CASSAGAPGTDTQYF.